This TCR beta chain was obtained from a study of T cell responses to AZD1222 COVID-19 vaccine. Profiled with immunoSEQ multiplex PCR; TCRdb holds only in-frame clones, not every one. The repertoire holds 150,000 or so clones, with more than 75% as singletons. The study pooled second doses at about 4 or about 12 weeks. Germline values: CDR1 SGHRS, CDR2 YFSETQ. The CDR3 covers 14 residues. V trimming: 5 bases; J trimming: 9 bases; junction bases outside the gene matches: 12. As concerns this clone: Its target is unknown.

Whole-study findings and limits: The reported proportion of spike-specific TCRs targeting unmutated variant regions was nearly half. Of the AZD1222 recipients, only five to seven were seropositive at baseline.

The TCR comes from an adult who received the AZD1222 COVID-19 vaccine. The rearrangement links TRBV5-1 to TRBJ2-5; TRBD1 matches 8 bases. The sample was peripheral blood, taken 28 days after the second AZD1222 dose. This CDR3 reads CASSPRGQAWAQYF. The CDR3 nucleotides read TGCGCCAGCAGTCCGAGGGGACAGGCTTGGGCCCAGTACTTC.